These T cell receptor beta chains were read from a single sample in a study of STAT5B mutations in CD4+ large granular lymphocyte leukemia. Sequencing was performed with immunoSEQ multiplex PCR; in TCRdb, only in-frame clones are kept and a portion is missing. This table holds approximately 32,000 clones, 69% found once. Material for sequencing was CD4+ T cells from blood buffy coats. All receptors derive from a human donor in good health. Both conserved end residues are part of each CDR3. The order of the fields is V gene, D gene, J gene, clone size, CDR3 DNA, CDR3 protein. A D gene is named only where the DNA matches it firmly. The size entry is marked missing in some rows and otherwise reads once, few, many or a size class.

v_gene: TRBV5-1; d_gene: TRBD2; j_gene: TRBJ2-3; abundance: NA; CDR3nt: TGCGCCAGCAGCGAGGGACTAGCGGGGGTAGCGCAGTATTTT; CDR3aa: CASSEGLAGVAQYF
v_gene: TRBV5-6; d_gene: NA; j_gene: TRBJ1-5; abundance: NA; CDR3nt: TGTGCCAGCAGCTTGGCCGGGGGAAACAATCAGCCCCAGCATTTT; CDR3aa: CASSLAGGNNQPQHF
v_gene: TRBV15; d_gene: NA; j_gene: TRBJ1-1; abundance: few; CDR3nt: TGTGCCACCAGCAGAGATCCAGGGCTTGAAGCTTTCTTT; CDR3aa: CATSRDPGLEAFF
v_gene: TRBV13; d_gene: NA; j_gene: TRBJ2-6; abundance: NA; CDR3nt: TGTGCCAGCAGCACCCTTAGCTCTGGGGCCAACGTCCTGACTTTC; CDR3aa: CASSTLSSGANVLTF
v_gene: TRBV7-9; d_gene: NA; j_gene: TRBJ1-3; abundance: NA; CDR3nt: TGTGCCAGCAGCCGGTCCAGGTTCTCTGGAAACACCATATATTTT; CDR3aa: CASSRSRFSGNTIYF
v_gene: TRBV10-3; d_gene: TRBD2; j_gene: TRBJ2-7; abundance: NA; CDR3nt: TGTGCCATCAGTGACCGGGGGGTCTACGAGCAGTACTTC; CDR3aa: CAISDRGVYEQYF
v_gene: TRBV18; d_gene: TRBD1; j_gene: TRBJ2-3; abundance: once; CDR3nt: TGTGCCAGCTCACTCCAGACAGGGGGCAGTTCAGATACGCAGTATTTT; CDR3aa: CASSLQTGGSSDTQYF
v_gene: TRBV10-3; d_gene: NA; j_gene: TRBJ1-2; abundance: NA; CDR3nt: TGTGCCATCAGTGACAGACAGAATGGCTACACCTTC; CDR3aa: CAISDRQNGYTF
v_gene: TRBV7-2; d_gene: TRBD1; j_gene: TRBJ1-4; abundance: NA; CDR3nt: TGTGCCAGCAGTCCCTCGAGGGACAGGCGAGAAAAACTGTTTTTT; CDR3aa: CASSPSRDRREKLFF
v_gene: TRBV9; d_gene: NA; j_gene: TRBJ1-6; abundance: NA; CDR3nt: TGTGCCAGCAGCGCATCTGGTGGGGGGCAGAATTCACCCCTCCACTTT; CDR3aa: CASSASGGGQNSPLHF
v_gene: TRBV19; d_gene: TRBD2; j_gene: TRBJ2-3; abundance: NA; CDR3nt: TGTGCCAGTACCTCCGGGACTAGCGGGGATTCGCAGTATTTT; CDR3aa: CASTSGTSGDSQYF
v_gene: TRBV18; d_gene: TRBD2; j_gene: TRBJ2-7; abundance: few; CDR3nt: TGTGCCAGCTCAGTTCTAGCGGGGGGGCTCGGTGAGCAGTACTTC; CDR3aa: CASSVLAGGLGEQYF
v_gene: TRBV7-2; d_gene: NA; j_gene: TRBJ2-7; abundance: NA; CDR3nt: TGTGCCAGCAGCTTAGACCGTAGGGAGCAGTACTTC; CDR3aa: CASSLDRREQYF
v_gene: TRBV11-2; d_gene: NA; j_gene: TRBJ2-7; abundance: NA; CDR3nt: TGTGCCAGCAGCTTAGGGCCCATCTACGAGCAGTACTTC; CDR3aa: CASSLGPIYEQYF
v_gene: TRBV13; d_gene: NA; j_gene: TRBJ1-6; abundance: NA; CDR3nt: TGTGCCAGCAGCTTAGAGTCGGGCTATTGGGGAAATAATTCACCCCTCCACTTT; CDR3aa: CASSLESGYWGNNSPLHF
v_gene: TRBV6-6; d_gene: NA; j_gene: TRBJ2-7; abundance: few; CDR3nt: TGTGCCAGCAGTTTCACAAGCTACGAGCAGTACTTC; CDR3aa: CASSFTSYEQYF
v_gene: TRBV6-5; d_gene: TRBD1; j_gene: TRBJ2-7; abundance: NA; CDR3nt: TGTGCCAGCAGTTACGGGGACAGGGTCTACGAGCAGTACTTC; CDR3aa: CASSYGDRVYEQYF
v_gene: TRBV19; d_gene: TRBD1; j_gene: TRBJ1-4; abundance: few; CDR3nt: TGTGCCAGCCCCGCTACAGGGGTCAGCCGTGAAAAACTGTTTTTT; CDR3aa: CASPATGVSREKLFF